These 8 T cell receptor beta chains were all obtained from the same sample, sequenced in a study of CD8 T cells in Susac syndrome. With random hexamers, reverse transcription was performed on 0.5 to 1 ug of RNA. TCRdb independently ran MiXCR on the immunoSEQ multiplex PCR reads; one entry per CDR3 protein. The sample gives some 96,000 distinct CDR3 sequences, just under 95% of which show up once; around 0.33% is in the top ten. Material: CD4+ T cells from PBMCs. These receptors came from a human donor with Susac syndrome.

J is TRBJ2-1 and V is TRBV7-9; 11 bases are a match to TRBD2. V dropped 5 bases and J dropped 5; count of bases not matched to a gene: 8. Germline CDR1 is SEHNR and CDR2 is FQNEAQ (reference sequence). This CDR3 contains 16 residues. The CDR3 coding sequence is TGTGCCAGCAGCCCACCCACTAGCGGGGGCCACAATGAGCAGTTCTTC. This sequence encodes CASSPPTSGGHNEQFF.

J is TRBJ1-4 and V is TRBV15, with 7 bases that match TRBD1. The CDR3 covers 15 residues. Per germline, CDR1 LNHNV and CDR2 YYDKDF (reference sequence). After removal of 2 bases from V and 7 bases from J, the junction contained 7 bases not matched to a gene. Here the CDR3 DNA reads TGTGCCACCAGCAGAATTGACAGGGACACTGAAAAACTGTTTTTT. As protein: CATSRIDRDTEKLFF.

The J gene is TRBJ2-6, the V gene TRBV6-2 or TRBV6-3; no clear D. Trimming cost V 6 bases and J 1 base, with 13 bases left between them. The CDR3 is 16 residues long. In germline, CDR1 is MNHEY, CDR2 SVGEGT. The CDR3 here is CASSSVRPSGANVLTF. In DNA, the CDR3 is TGTGCCAGCAGCTCAGTCCGTCCTTCTGGGGCCAACGTCCTGACTTTC.

This clonotype turned up a few times. This chain connects TRBV12-3 or TRBV12-4 to TRBJ2-7; D uncertain. There are 12 residues in the CDR3. V gave up 3 bases and J gave up 5 bases, with 8 bases separating them. CDR3 in amino acids: CASSFGLNEQYF. The CDR3 region has the DNA TGTGCCAGCAGTTTCGGGCTTAACGAGCAGTACTTC.

J is TRBJ2-1 and V is TRBV7-2; D not resolved. V lost 1 base and J 1 base, leaving 2 bases between the germline ends. This CDR3 has 13 amino acids. CDR1 and CDR2 (germline): SGHTA, FQGNSA. The CDR3, as DNA: TGTGCCAGCAGCTTAGTGTCCTACAATGAGCAGTTCTTC. Amino acid sequence: CASSLVSYNEQFF. The full variable domain, with the rest looked up from reference TRBV7-2 and TRBJ2-1, is GAGVSQSPSNKVTEKGKDVELRCDPISGHTALYWYRQSLGQGLEFLIYFQGNSAPDKSGLPSDRFSAERTGGSVSTLTIQRTQQEDSAVYLCASSLVSYNEQFFGPGTRLTVL.

This chain connects TRBV4-2 to TRBJ2-1; 12 bases line up with TRBD2. Germline V gives CDR1 LGHNA, CDR2 YNFKEQ. Trimming cost V 0 bases and J 10 bases; bases outside gene matches: 7. The CDR3 sequence is 16 residues long. CDR3 coding DNA: TGTGCCAGCAGCCAAGATAGCCTAGCGGGGGGGCGCGAGCAGTTCTTC. Translation: CASSQDSLAGGREQFF.

The V and J genes are TRBV20-1 and TRBJ2-2; D is unclear. Per the germline V gene, CDR1 is DFQATT and CDR2 is SNEGSKA (reference sequence). Trimming cost V 6 bases and J 1 base, with 9 bases left between them. This CDR3 spans 13 amino acids. Here the CDR3 DNA reads TGCAGTGCGTTAGGAGTGAACACCGGGGAGCTGTTTTTT. It translates to CSALGVNTGELFF.

The rearrangement links TRBV28 to TRBJ1-1; D is ambiguous. The germline gives CDR1 MDHEN, CDR2 SYDVKM. V lost 6 bases and J 1 base, leaving 9 bases between the germline ends. The CDR3 is 13 residues long. CDR3 protein: CASSGPANTEAFF. CDR3 in DNA: TGTGCCAGCAGCGGACCCGCGAACACTGAAGCTTTCTTT.